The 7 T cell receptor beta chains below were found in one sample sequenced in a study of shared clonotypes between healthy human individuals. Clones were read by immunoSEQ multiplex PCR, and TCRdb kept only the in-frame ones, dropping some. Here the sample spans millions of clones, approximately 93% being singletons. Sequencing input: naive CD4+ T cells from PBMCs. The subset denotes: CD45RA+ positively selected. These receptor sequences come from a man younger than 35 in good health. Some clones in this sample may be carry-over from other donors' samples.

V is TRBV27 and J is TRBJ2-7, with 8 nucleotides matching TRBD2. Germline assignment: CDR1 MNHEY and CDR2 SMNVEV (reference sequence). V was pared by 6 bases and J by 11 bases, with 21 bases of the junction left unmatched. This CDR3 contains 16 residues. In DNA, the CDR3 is TGTGCCAGCAGCCCTCTAGGGGTAGCGGGATCCCAAAGTGAGTACTTC. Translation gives CASSPLGVAGSQSEYF.

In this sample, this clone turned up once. CDR3 coding DNA: TGTGCCAGCACTACGGGACAGGACTATGGCTACACCTTC. Translated: CASTTGQDYGYTF. This rearrangement joins TRBV18 to TRBJ1-2; 8 nucleotides line up with TRBD1. The J segment lost 3 bases and the V segment lost 8 bases, leaving 5 bases of the junction unmatched. The CDR3 has 13 amino acids. Germline V gene data show CDR1 as KGHSH and CDR2 as LQKENI.

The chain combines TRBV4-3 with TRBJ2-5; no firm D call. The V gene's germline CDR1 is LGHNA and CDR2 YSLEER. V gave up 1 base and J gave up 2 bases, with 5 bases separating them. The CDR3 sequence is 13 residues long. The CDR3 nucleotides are TGCGCCAGCAGCCAAGTTGGGCAAGAGACCCAGTACTTC. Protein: CASSQVGQETQYF.

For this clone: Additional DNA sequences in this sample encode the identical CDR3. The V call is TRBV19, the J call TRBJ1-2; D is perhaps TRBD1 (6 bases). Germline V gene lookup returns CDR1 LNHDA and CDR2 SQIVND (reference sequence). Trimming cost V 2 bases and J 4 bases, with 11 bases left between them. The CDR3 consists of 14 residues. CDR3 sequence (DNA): TGTGCCAGTAGTATACAGGGGACCGCCTATGGCTACACCTTC. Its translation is CASSIQGTAYGYTF.

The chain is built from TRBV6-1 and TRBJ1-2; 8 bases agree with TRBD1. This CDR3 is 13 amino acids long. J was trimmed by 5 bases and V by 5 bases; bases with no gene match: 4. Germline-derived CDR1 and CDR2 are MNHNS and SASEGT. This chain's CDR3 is CASSWTGYYGYTF. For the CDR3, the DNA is TGTGCCAGCAGTTGGACAGGGTATTATGGCTACACCTTC.

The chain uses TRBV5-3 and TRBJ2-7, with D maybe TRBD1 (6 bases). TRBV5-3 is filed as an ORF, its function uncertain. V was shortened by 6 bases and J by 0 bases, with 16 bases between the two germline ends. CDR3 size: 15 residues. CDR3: CARNPTGVSSYEQYF. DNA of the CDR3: TGTGCCAGAAACCCGACAGGCGTGAGCTCCTACGAGCAGTACTTC.

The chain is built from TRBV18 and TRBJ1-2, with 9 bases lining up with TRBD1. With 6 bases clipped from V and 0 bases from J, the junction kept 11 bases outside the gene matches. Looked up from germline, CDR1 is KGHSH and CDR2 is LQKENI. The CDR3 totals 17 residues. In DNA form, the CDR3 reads TGTGCCAGCTCCCCGGGACAGGGAGCCCCTTCTAACTATGGCTACACCTTC. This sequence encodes CASSPGQGAPSNYGYTF.